This T cell receptor beta chain was identified in a study of CD8 T cells in ankylosing spondylitis. CDR1 DFQATT and CDR2 SNEGSKA come from the germline V gene (reference sequence). V was pared by 6 bases and J by 4 bases, with 8 bases of the junction left unmatched. The CDR3 is made up of 13 amino acids. Study-level findings and limits: A TCR beta motif of fewer than ten highly homologous variants seemed to mark ankylosing spondylitis blood. A CD8+ phenotype characterized the disease-linked clones, which were relatively rare in peripheral blood.

MiXCR, applied by TCRdb to the 5' RACE reads, yields one record per CDR3 protein. This table has more than 650,000 distinct CDR3 sequences, 10% to 15% appearing once. The table lists this clonotype with many counts. What it binds is not known. Sequenced input: blood, either unsorted or a sorted T cell fraction (not recorded which). The gene calls are TRBV20-1 and TRBJ1-2; 7 bases are a match to TRBD1. This clonotype was sampled from a male donor with ankylosing spondylitis. The CDR3 DNA is TGCAGTGCCAGACAGGGAGGAGGCTATGGCTACACCTTC. Amino acid sequence: CSARQGGGYGYTF.